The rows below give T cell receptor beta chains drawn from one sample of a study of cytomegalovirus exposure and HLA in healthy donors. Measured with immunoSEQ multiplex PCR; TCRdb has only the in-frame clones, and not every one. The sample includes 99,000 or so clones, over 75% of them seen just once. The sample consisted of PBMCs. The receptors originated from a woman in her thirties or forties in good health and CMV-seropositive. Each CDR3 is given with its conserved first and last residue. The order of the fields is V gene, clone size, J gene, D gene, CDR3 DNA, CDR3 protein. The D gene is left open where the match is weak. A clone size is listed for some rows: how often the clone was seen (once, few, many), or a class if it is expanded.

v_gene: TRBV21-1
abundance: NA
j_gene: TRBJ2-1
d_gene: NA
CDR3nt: TGTGCCAGCCCCGGACCGACGGAGGGCTATGAGCAGTTCTTC
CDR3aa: CASPGPTEGYEQFF

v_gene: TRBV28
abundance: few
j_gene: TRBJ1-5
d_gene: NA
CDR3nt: TGTGCCACCCGGGGTAGTAATAGCAATCAGCCCCAGCATTTT
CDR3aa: CATRGSNSNQPQHF

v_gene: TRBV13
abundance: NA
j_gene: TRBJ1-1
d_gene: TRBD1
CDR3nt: TGTGCCAGCAGCCTTCAGATGACAGGGGGGGACACTGAAGCTTTCTTT
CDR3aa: CASSLQMTGGDTEAFF

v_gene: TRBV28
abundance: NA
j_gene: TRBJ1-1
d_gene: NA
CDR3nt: TGTGCCTCGGGCACTGAAGCTTTCTTT
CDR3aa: CASGTEAFF

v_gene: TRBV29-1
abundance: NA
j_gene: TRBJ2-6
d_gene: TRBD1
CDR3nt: TGCAGCGTTCGAGGACAGGGCAGTCTTCCTGGGGCCAACGTCCTGACTTTC
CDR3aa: CSVRGQGSLPGANVLTF

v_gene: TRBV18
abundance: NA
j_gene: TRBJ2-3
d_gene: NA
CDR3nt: TGTGCCAGCTCACCCGCTACGGCGTGGGGCAGGTCGGATACGCAGTATTTT
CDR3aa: CASSPATAWGRSDTQYF

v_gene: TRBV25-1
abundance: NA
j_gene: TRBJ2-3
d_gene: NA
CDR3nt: TGTGCCAGCAGTGAATCTCAGGGAGGAACAGATACGCAGTATTTT
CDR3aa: CASSESQGGTDTQYF

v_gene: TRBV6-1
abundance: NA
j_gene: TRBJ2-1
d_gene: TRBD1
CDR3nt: TGTGCCAGCAGTACTGACAGGGGCTACAATGAGCAGTTCTTC
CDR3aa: CASSTDRGYNEQFF

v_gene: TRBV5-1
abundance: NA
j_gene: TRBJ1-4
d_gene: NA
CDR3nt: TGCGCCAGCAGCTTCGGACAGCCTAATGAAAAACTGTTTTTT
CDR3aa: CASSFGQPNEKLFF

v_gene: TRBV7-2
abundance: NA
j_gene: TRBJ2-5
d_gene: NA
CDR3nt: TGTGCCAGCCGCCGGGGGAAAGAGACCCAGTACTTC
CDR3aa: CASRRGKETQYF

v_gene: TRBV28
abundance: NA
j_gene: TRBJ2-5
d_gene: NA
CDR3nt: TGTGCCAGCAGTTTGAAACAGGGACACCAAGAGACCCAGTACTTC
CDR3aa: CASSLKQGHQETQYF

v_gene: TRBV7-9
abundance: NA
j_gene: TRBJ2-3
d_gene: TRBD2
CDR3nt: TGTGCCAGCAGCCCTGTAGGGACTAGCGGAGATACGCAGTATTTT
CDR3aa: CASSPVGTSGDTQYF

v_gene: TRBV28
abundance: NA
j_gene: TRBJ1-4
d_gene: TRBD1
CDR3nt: TGTGCCAGCAGTTTCAGCGAGACAGGGGGAAAACTGTTTTTT
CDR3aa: CASSFSETGGKLFF

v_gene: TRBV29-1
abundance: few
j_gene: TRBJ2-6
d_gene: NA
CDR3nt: TGCAGCGTTGGCAACCGGGGTTCTGGGGCCAACGTCCTGACTTTC
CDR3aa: CSVGNRGSGANVLTF

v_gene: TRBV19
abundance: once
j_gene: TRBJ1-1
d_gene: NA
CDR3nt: TGTGCCAGTAGTATTTGGGGGTCGGGAGACACTGAAGCTTTCTTT
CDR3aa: CASSIWGSGDTEAFF

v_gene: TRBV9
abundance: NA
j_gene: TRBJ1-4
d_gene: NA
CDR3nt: TGTGCCAGCAGCGCAGACGCGGGACTTCTGTTTTTT
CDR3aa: CASSADAGLLFF

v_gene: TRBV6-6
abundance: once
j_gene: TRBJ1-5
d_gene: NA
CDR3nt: TGTGCCAGCGTTTCTTCTAATCAGCCCCAGCATTTT
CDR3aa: CASVSSNQPQHF

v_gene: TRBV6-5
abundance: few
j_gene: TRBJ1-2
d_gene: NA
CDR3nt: TGTGCCAGCAGTTACTCGGGCAAGGGAGCTGGCTACACCTTC
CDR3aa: CASSYSGKGAGYTF

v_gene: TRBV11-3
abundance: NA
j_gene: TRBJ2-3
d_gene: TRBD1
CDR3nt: TGTGCCAGCAGCTTTTCACCTGGGACAGGGGGCTTTGATACGCAGTATTTT
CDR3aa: CASSFSPGTGGFDTQYF

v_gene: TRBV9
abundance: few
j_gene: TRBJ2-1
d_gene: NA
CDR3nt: TGTGCCAGCAGCGCCCGACAAGGCCAGAATGAGCAGTTCTTC
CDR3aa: CASSARQGQNEQFF

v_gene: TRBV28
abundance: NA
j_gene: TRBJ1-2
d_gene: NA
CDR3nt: TGTGCCAGCAGACCCCTAGACAGGAGGTTTGGCTACACCTTC
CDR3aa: CASRPLDRRFGYTF

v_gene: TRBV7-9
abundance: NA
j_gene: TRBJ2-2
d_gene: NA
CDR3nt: TGTGCCAGCAGCCCCCAGGGGATCGGGTCCGGGGAGCTGTTTTTT
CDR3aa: CASSPQGIGSGELFF

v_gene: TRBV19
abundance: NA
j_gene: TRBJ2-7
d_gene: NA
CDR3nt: TGTGCCAGTAGTATAGCTGCGACAGAAGCTTCGTCCTACGAGCAGTACTTC
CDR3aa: CASSIAATEASSYEQYF

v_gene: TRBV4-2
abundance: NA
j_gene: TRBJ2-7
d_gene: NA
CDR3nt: TGTGCCAGCAGCCAAGTCCCGGACAGAGCCTACGAGCAGTACTTC
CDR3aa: CASSQVPDRAYEQYF

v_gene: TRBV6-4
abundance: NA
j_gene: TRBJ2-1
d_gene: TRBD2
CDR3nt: TGTGCCAGCAGTCAACTAGCGGGGGAGTACAATGAGCAGTTCTTC
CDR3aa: CASSQLAGEYNEQFF

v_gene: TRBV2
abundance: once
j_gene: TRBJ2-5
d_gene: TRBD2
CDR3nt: TGTGCCAGCAGTGGAGCTAGCGGCCAGCAAGAGACCCAGTACTTC
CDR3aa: CASSGASGQQETQYF

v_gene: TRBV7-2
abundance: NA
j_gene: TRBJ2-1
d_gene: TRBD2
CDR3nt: TGTGCCAGCAGCTCCGGACTAGCGGGACCCAATGAGCAGTTCTTC
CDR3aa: CASSSGLAGPNEQFF

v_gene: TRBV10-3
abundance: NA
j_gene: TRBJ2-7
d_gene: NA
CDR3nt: TGTGCCATCAGTGATGGGGCGAGTAGCTCCTACGAGCAGTACTTC
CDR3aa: CAISDGASSSYEQYF

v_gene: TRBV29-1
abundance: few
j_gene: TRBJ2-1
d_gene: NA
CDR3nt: TGCAGCGCTACAGGGATCAATGAGCAGTTCTTC
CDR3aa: CSATGINEQFF